One sample yielded the 32 T cell receptor beta chains listed below, sequenced in a study of blood T cell repertoires in COVID-19 (dated by TCRdb to between 2020 and 2021). The receptor library was made with the immunoSEQ multiplex PCR assay. In TCRdb, the immuneACCESS table is reduced to in-frame sequences with V and J assigned. These tables do not hold every clone; where another copy was compared, an unresolved V gene accounts for under half, and the others remain unexplained. This sample comprises under 200,000 clones, about four fifths of them detected only once. 6.5% of the sample lies in the top ten. Sequencing was carried out using peripheral blood. The source of these receptors is a man between 65 and 79 years old with active or convalescent COVID-19.

V is TRBV7-6 and J is TRBJ2-1, with 8 nucleotides matching TRBD2. This CDR3 has 16 amino acids. Germline V gene sequence: CDR1 SGHVS, CDR2 FNYEAQ. The V and J ends lost 1 base and 2 bases, in that order; junction bases with no gene match: 4. The CDR3 protein is CASSLDGGGTYNEQFF. The CDR3 DNA sequence: TGTGCCAGCAGCTTAGACGGCGGGGGGACCTACAATGAGCAGTTCTTC.

The chain recombines TRBV3-1 (or the pseudogene TRBV3-2) with TRBJ2-7, with D hard to call. Germline V CDR1 and CDR2: LGHDT, YNNKEL (reference sequence). Trimming cost V 2 bases and J 3 bases, with 5 bases left between them. The CDR3 runs 12 residues. The CDR3, as DNA: TGTGCCAGCAGCCAAAACGGCTACGAGCAGTACTTC. As protein: CASSQNGYEQYF.

V is TRBV5-1 and J is TRBJ1-2; TRBD1 matches 8 bases. The junction had 3 bases not matched to a gene; V was cut back by 4 bases and J by 1 base. CDR1 and CDR2 from the germline V gene are SGHRS and YFSETQ. This CDR3 is built from 14 residues. The CDR3 DNA follows: TGCGCCAGCAGCGAAGGACAGGGTAACTATGGCTACACCTTC. Translating gives CASSEGQGNYGYTF.

The rearrangement uses TRBV12-5 and TRBJ2-7, with TRBD2 identical over 8 bases. CDR1 is LGHNT, CDR2 FRNRAP, per germline. V was clipped by 1 base and J by 11 bases; unmatched bases: 4. The CDR3 totals 12 residues. The CDR3 sequence is CASGLASGGEYF. CDR3 nucleotides: TGTGCTAGTGGTTTGGCCTCCGGGGGGGAGTACTTC.

A few counts support this clone. The CDR3: CASSESQGSPGELFF. The CDR3 DNA reads TGCGCCAGCAGTGAATCGCAGGGTTCCCCCGGGGAGCTGTTTTTT. The chain recombines TRBV10-1 with TRBJ2-2; D is possibly TRBD1 (5 bases). The CDR3 extends over 15 amino acids. V lost 3 bases and J lost 6, with 14 bases in between. Germline values: CDR1 WNHNN, CDR2 SYGVQD (reference sequence).

CDR3 nucleotides: TGTGCCAGCAGTCTTCCGGGACAGGGAGGCACTGAAGCTTTCTTT. Translating it yields CASSLPGQGGTEAFF. The rearrangement links TRBV6-6 to TRBJ1-1, with 9 bases fitting TRBD1. The CDR3 loop spans 15 amino acids. The germline V gene has CDR1 MNHNY and CDR2 SVGAGI (reference sequence). J was trimmed by 4 bases and V by 5 bases; bases with no gene match: 8.

The gene calls are TRBV7-2 and TRBJ2-1; 8 bases fit TRBD2. The CDR3 length is 16 residues. Germline V lookup: CDR1 SGHTA, CDR2 FQGNSA. V was pared by 3 bases and J by 0 bases, with 4 bases of the junction left unmatched. The CDR3 region is CASSLTSVSSYNEQFF. As DNA, the CDR3 is TGTGCCAGCAGCTTGACTAGCGTGAGCTCCTACAATGAGCAGTTCTTC.

The V and J genes are TRBV4-2 and TRBJ1-5, with D possibly matching TRBD1 (6 bases). V lost 0 bases and J lost 5, with 14 bases in between. In germline, CDR1 is LGHNA, CDR2 YNFKEQ. The CDR3 loop spans 16 amino acids. CDR3 sequence: CASSQDGTPDYQPQHF. The CDR3 bases are TGTGCCAGCAGCCAAGATGGGACACCTGATTATCAGCCCCAGCATTTT.

The CDR3 DNA sequence: TGTGCCAGTAGTATTTCCGGGACAGCCTACGAGCAGTACTTC. Translated: CASSISGTAYEQYF. The J gene is TRBJ2-7, the V gene TRBV19; 7 nucleotides line up with TRBD1. Trimming cost V 3 bases and J 2 bases; bases outside gene matches: 4. CDR1 is LNHDA and CDR2 is SQIVND in the germline V gene (reference sequence). The CDR3 length is 14 residues.

The rearrangement joins TRBV6-1 to TRBJ2-3, with 7 positions matching TRBD2. Germline CDR1 and CDR2: MNHNS and SASEGT. J was trimmed by 2 bases and V by 3 bases; bases with no gene match: 5. CDR3 length: 15 amino acids. CDR3: CASSDRGRDTDTQYF. DNA for the CDR3: TGTGCCAGCAGTGACCGTGGGAGGGACACAGATACGCAGTATTTT.

At least ten counts were recorded for this clone. The chain carries TRBV19 and TRBJ1-1; tentative D call: TRBD1 (5 bases). Germline CDR1 reads LNHDA; CDR2 reads SQIVND (reference sequence). This CDR3 has 14 amino acids. Deletions cut 1 base from V and 5 bases from J, with 11 bases between. DNA for the CDR3: TGTGCCAGTAGTATAGGGACATTCGGAACTGAAGCTTTCTTT. This encodes CASSIGTFGTEAFF.

The rearrangement joins TRBV25-1 to TRBJ2-3; D remains ambiguous. The CDR3 has 15 residues. CDR1 and CDR2 from the germline V gene are MGHDK and SYGVNS. V dropped 3 bases and J dropped 2 bases, with 12 bases sitting between them. The CDR3 spells CASSDNKKNTDTQYF. The CDR3 DNA sequence: TGTGCCAGCAGTGACAACAAAAAAAACACAGATACGCAGTATTTT. Together with reference TRBV25-1 and TRBJ2-3, the CDR3 gives the full variable domain: EADIYQTPRYLVIGTGKKITLECSQTMGHDKMYWYQQDPGMELHLIHYSYGVNSTEKGDLSSESTVSRIRTEHFPLTLESARPSHTSQYLCASSDNKKNTDTQYFGPGTRLTVL.

The rearrangement uses TRBV27 and TRBJ2-2; TRBD1 might be the D (5 bases). The CDR3 length is 16 residues. Trimming shortened V by 0 bases and J by 5 bases, and 13 bases separated the two germline ends. Germline V gene lookup returns CDR1 MNHEY and CDR2 SMNVEV (reference sequence). CDR3 loop: CASSLSRRVGTGELFF. The DNA of the CDR3 is TGTGCCAGCAGTTTATCGCGCAGGGTGGGGACCGGGGAGCTGTTTTTT.

V is TRBV6-5 and J is TRBJ2-1; 9 positions match TRBD1. V lost 6 bases to trimming and J lost 7 bases; unmatched junction nucleotides: 4. The CDR3 spans 13 residues. Looked up from germline, CDR1 is MNHEY and CDR2 is SVGAGI. The CDR3 coding sequence is TGTGCCAGCAGAACGACAGGGGGAAATGAGCAGTTCTTC. This encodes CASRTTGGNEQFF.

Notes on this clone: Other DNA sequences in this sample translate to the same CDR3. The V call is TRBV18, the J call TRBJ1-1, with 7 bases matching TRBD1. From germline, CDR1 is KGHSH and CDR2 LQKENI. Unmatched junction bases numbered 2, after V lost 6 bases and J lost 1 base. This CDR3 has 13 amino acids. The CDR3 here is CASSRDRNTEAFF. CDR3 coding DNA: TGTGCCAGCTCCCGGGACAGGAACACTGAAGCTTTCTTT.

DNA of the CDR3: TGCGCCAGCAGCATCGGGGACCAAGAGACCCAGTACTTC. Translating gives CASSIGDQETQYF. This chain connects TRBV5-1 to TRBJ2-5; tentative D call: TRBD2 (5 bases). The CDR3 spans 13 residues. Germline V CDR1 and CDR2: SGHRS, YFSETQ. Trimming took off 4 bases at V and 0 bases at J, with 7 bases between the two ends. The full variable domain, its missing parts supplied by reference TRBV5-1 and TRBJ2-5, is KAGVTQTPRYLIKTRGQQVTLSCSPISGHRSVSWYQQTPGQGLQFLFEYFSETQRNKGNFPGRFSGRQFSNSRSEMNVSTLELGDSALYLCASSIGDQETQYFGPGTRLLVL.

The V call is TRBV7-2, the J call TRBJ1-2; TRBD1 matches 9 bases. The CDR3 length is 16 residues. V was pared by 4 bases and J by 8 bases, with 14 bases of the junction left unmatched. Germline CDR1 is SGHTA and CDR2 is FQGNSA. CDR3 nucleotide sequence: TGTGCCAGCAGCTCCCCCGCGGGGACAGGGCTTTTAGGCTACACCTTC. Amino acid sequence: CASSSPAGTGLLGYTF.

V and J are TRBV7-9 and TRBJ1-2, with a tentative D call TRBD1 (5 bases). The CDR3 is 14 amino acids. Trimming took off 4 bases at V and 2 bases at J, with 11 bases between the two ends. Germline CDR1 and CDR2: SEHNR and FQNEAQ (reference sequence). The DNA for the CDR3 is TGTGCCAGCAGCTCCAGGGAGGCCAACTATGGCTACACCTTC. It specifies CASSSREANYGYTF.

V and J are TRBV6-5 and TRBJ1-5; a weak D match, TRBD1 (5 bases). In germline, CDR1 is MNHEY, CDR2 SVGAGI. The V end was cut by 0 bases, the J end by 5 bases, with 14 bases between. The CDR3 loop spans 16 amino acids. DNA of the CDR3: TGTGCCAGCAGTTACTCGCTCCAGGGTTACGATCAGCCCCAGCATTTT. It specifies CASSYSLQGYDQPQHF.

The gene calls are TRBV5-8 and TRBJ1-1, with 8 positions matching TRBD1. V dropped 4 bases and J dropped 6; count of bases not matched to a gene: 11. CDR3 length: 15 amino acids. Germline CDR1 is SGHTS and CDR2 is YDEGEE. The CDR3, as DNA: TGTGCCAGCAGCCGGAACACAGGGGGAGTACCTGAAGCTTTCTTT. This codes for CASSRNTGGVPEAFF.

This clone was seen a handful of times. The V gene is TRBV2, the J gene TRBJ1-5, with D possibly TRBD1 on 5 matching bases. The CDR3 is 14 residues long. In germline, CDR1 is SNHLY, CDR2 FYNNEI. V dropped 6 bases and J dropped 4 bases, with 13 bases sitting between them. The CDR3 here is CASSGGVRNQPQHF. CDR3 in DNA: TGTGCCAGCAGCGGGGGGGTTCGAAATCAGCCCCAGCATTTT.

This clone occurred a few times. V is TRBV10-2 and J is TRBJ2-7; 8 nucleotides agree with TRBD2. Per germline, CDR1 WSHSY and CDR2 SAAADI. The CDR3 covers 13 residues. The junction had 5 bases not matched to a gene; V was cut back by 6 bases and J by 4 bases. CDR3 DNA sequence: TGCGCCAGCAGGACTAGCGAGAGATACGAGCAGTACTTC. Protein: CASRTSERYEQYF.

The V gene is TRBV18, the J gene TRBJ2-1; D is ambiguous. Trimming took 3 bases from V and 5 from J, leaving 8 bases between them. This CDR3 has 13 residues. The V gene's germline CDR1 is KGHSH and CDR2 LQKENI. CDR3: CASSPSTNNEQFF. In nucleotides, the CDR3 is TGTGCCAGCTCACCCTCTACGAACAATGAGCAGTTCTTC.

The chain carries TRBV12-3 or TRBV12-4 and TRBJ1-1; tentative D call: TRBD1 (6 bases). The CDR3 spans 13 residues. V dropped 5 bases and J dropped 4 bases, with 11 bases sitting between them. DNA of the CDR3: TGTGCCAGCAGTGGAACAGGGACCACTGAAGCTTTCTTT. Amino acids: CASSGTGTTEAFF.

The chain joins TRBV5-6 to TRBJ1-3, with D perhaps matching TRBD1 (6 bases). Germline V gene data show CDR1 as SGHDT and CDR2 as YYEEEE. The CDR3 totals 14 residues. The V end lost 2 bases, the J end lost 3 bases, and 9 bases lay between the germline ends. The CDR3 DNA follows: TGTGCCAGCAGCTTACAAGGGGGTGGAAACACCATATATTTT. Residues: CASSLQGGGNTIYF.

The table lists this clone with a count of one. This chain links TRBV29-1 with TRBJ1-1; 12 nucleotides agree with TRBD1. CDR1 is SQVTM, CDR2 ANQGSEA, per germline. V lost 3 bases and J lost 2; bases outside the gene matches: 7. This CDR3 comprises 16 residues. The CDR3 reads CSVDKGTGGFNTEAFF. CDR3 bases: TGCAGCGTTGACAAGGGGACAGGGGGCTTCAACACTGAAGCTTTCTTT. The variable domain in full, with the rest retrieved from reference TRBV29-1 and TRBJ1-1, is SAVISQKPSRDICQRGTSLTIQCQVDSQVTMMFWYRQQPGQSLTLIATANQGSEATYESGFVIDKFPISRPNLTFSTLTVSNMSPEDSSIYLCSVDKGTGGFNTEAFFGQGTRLTVV.

V is TRBV18 and J is TRBJ2-7; TRBD1 aligns across 9 bases. Per the germline V gene, CDR1 is KGHSH and CDR2 is LQKENI. The J segment lost 5 bases and the V segment lost 0 bases, leaving 11 bases of the junction unmatched. CDR3 size: 17 residues. For the CDR3, the DNA is TGTGCCAGCTCACCACCGAACTCCGGGACAGGGAGCGACGAGCAGTACTTC. This encodes CASSPPNSGTGSDEQYF.

V gene TRBV7-6 combines with J gene TRBJ1-3, with 7 bases aligning to TRBD1. CDR1 is SGHVS, CDR2 FNYEAQ, per germline. CDR3 length: 16 amino acids. V gave up 1 base and J gave up 0 bases; unmatched junction bases: 3. CDR3 loop: CASSLGRDSSGNTIYF. CDR3 DNA sequence: TGTGCCAGCAGCTTAGGACGGGACAGCTCTGGAAACACCATATATTTT.

This clone was observed a single time. The chain is built from TRBV7-6 and TRBJ1-6, with 7 bases lining up with TRBD1. The CDR3 covers 15 residues. The germline V gene encodes CDR1 SGHVS and CDR2 FNYEAQ. V was clipped by 4 bases and J by 7 bases; unmatched bases: 7. The CDR3 spells CASSSTGTLNSPLHF. CDR3 sequence (DNA): TGTGCCAGCAGCTCGACAGGGACACTCAATTCACCCCTCCACTTT.

The V call is TRBV6-2 or TRBV6-3, the J call TRBJ1-5; TRBD1 might be the D (5 bases). Between the trimmed V and J ends, which lost 0 bases and 0 bases, there was a span of 12 bases. The CDR3 length is 17 residues. CDR1 MNHEY and CDR2 SVGEGT come from the germline V gene. This CDR3 is CASSYSPGTPSNQPQHF. As DNA, the CDR3 is TGTGCCAGCAGTTACTCGCCCGGGACTCCTAGCAATCAGCCCCAGCATTTT.

J is TRBJ2-7 and V is TRBV11-1; 9 bases are a match to TRBD2. Trimming at V came to 1 base and at J to 3 bases, leaving 4 bases not matched to a gene. CDR1 is SGHAT, CDR2 FQDESV, per germline (reference sequence). The CDR3 is 15 residues long. The CDR3 DNA reads TGTGCCAGCAGCTTAGTCCAGACTAGCGGCTACGAGCAGTACTTC. It codes for CASSLVQTSGYEQYF.

This chain connects TRBV30 to TRBJ2-7; possible D gene TRBD2, 5 bases. This CDR3 is 12 amino acids long. With 8 bases removed from V and 3 bases from J, the gap between germline ends came to 14 bases. Per germline, CDR1 GTSNPN and CDR2 SVGIG (reference sequence). In DNA form, the CDR3 reads TGTGCCGGCCGACGGGGTCTCTACGAGCAGTACTTC. Translated: CAGRRGLYEQYF.